The 32 T cell receptor beta chains in this list originate from one sample, sequenced in a study of blood T cell repertoires in COVID-19. Repertoires were generated with immunoSEQ multiplex PCR, while TCRdb's copy carries only in-frame clones and drops some. The sample includes fewer than 300,000 clones, around 79% of them seen just once. Sequencing used peripheral blood. The receptors were gathered from a woman over 75 with acute or convalescent COVID-19.

This chain connects TRBV7-2 to TRBJ2-4, with TRBD1 identical over 7 bases. Germline loops: CDR1 SGHTA, CDR2 FQGNSA. V trimming: 3 bases; J trimming: 8 bases; junction bases outside the gene matches: 7. CDR3 length: 14 amino acids. The CDR3 DNA sequence: TGTGCCAGCAGCTTCGGCAGGGACAGCCACATTCAGTACTTC. It is translated as CASSFGRDSHIQYF. Complete variable domain (other parts from reference TRBV7-2 and TRBJ2-4): GAGVSQSPSNKVTEKGKDVELRCDPISGHTALYWYRQSLGQGLEFLIYFQGNSAPDKSGLPSDRFSAERTGGSVSTLTIQRTQQEDSAVYLCASSFGRDSHIQYFGAGTRLSVL.

This clone was counted between two and nine times. The J gene is TRBJ2-3, the V gene TRBV3-1 (or the pseudogene TRBV3-2); D is possibly TRBD1 (6 bases). V was clipped by 4 bases and J by 6 bases, with 11 bases between them. Germline CDR1 reads LGHDT; CDR2 reads YNNKEL (reference sequence). This CDR3 is built from 13 residues. CDR3 nucleotide sequence: TGTGCCAGCAGCCCACAGGGCTTCGATACGCAGTATTTT. This encodes CASSPQGFDTQYF.

V usage is TRBV15 and J usage is TRBJ2-2; TRBD2 matches 15 bases. CDR3 length: 18 amino acids. V trimming: 5 bases; J trimming: 4 bases; junction bases outside the gene matches: 8. Per germline, CDR1 LNHNV and CDR2 YYDKDF (reference sequence). The CDR3, as DNA: TGTGCCACCAGCTTCTGGGGACTAGCGGGAGGAGGCACCGGGGAGCTGTTTTTT. It is translated as CATSFWGLAGGGTGELFF.

As DNA, the CDR3 is TGTGCCAGCAGTTTGACAGAGTTTAATTCACCCCTCCACTTT. It yields the protein CASSLTEFNSPLHF. The V and J genes are TRBV2 and TRBJ1-6, with D maybe TRBD1 (5 bases). The V gene lost 5 bases and the J gene lost 6 bases, with 11 bases spanning the gap. This CDR3 has 14 amino acids. Germline CDR1 and CDR2: SNHLY and FYNNEI. Variable domain in full (rest from reference TRBV2 and TRBJ1-6): EPEVTQTPSHQVTQMGQEVILRCVPISNHLYFYWYRQILGQKVEFLVSFYNNEISEKSEIFDDQFSVERPDGSNFTLKIRSTKLEDSAMYFCASSLTEFNSPLHFGNGTRLTVT.

This chain uses TRBV3-1 (or the pseudogene TRBV3-2) with TRBJ2-7, with D unclear. V shed 4 bases and J shed 1 base, with 5 bases lying between them. The CDR3 contains 12 residues. CDR1 is LGHDT and CDR2 is YNNKEL in the germline V gene (reference sequence). The CDR3 DNA is TGTGCCAGCAGCCGCGGATCCTACGAGCAGTACTTC. It translates to CASSRGSYEQYF.

This sequence joins TRBV27 and TRBJ2-1; no definite D call. Germline loops: CDR1 MNHEY, CDR2 SMNVEV (reference sequence). V shed 2 bases and J shed 9 bases, with 5 bases lying between them. CDR3 length equals 11 residues. The CDR3 DNA follows: TGTGCCAGCAGTTTAGGGCCTGAGCAGTTCTTC. Translated, it gives CASSLGPEQFF.

This sequence joins TRBV5-1 and TRBJ1-2; 12 nucleotides match TRBD1. V lost 4 bases, J lost 4 bases, and 5 bases stayed unmatched. This CDR3 has 15 amino acids. Looked up from germline, CDR1 is SGHRS and CDR2 is YFSETQ. Here the CDR3 DNA reads TGCGCCAGCAGCAGCGGGACAGGGGGCCTCTATGGCTACACCTTC. This sequence encodes CASSSGTGGLYGYTF.

The chain is built from TRBV2 and TRBJ2-7; TRBD1 agrees at 10 bases. Trimming cost V 5 bases and J 2 bases; bases outside gene matches: 6. From germline, CDR1 is SNHLY and CDR2 FYNNEI. The CDR3 runs to 15 residues. The CDR3 is CASSQDRGVTYEQYF. The CDR3 nucleotides are TGTGCCAGCAGTCAGGACAGGGGGGTGACCTACGAGCAGTACTTC.

The genes are TRBV2 and TRBJ2-7; 14 nucleotides match TRBD2. J gave up 9 bases and V 3 bases, and 10 bases lay outside the gene matches. Germline lookup yields CDR1 SNHLY and CDR2 FYNNEI. This CDR3 has 16 residues. CDR3 loop: CASSEGLAGDQSWQYF. The DNA for the CDR3 is TGTGCCAGCAGTGAGGGACTAGCGGGAGATCAGAGTTGGCAGTACTTC.

This clone came up a few times. The chain recombines TRBV27 with TRBJ1-2, with D possibly being TRBD1 (6 bases). Per germline, CDR1 MNHEY and CDR2 SMNVEV (reference sequence). Trimming removed 7 bases from V and 0 bases from J, with 15 bases in between. The CDR3 spans 15 residues. The CDR3 region has the DNA TGTGCCAGCACCTCTCAAACAGGGACTAACTATGGCTACACCTTC. Translation: CASTSQTGTNYGYTF.

The J gene is TRBJ1-3, the V gene TRBV3-1 (or the pseudogene TRBV3-2); D may be TRBD1 (6 bases). Germline loops: CDR1 LGHDT, CDR2 YNNKEL (reference sequence). V was trimmed by 3 bases and J by 4 bases, leaving 13 bases between them. The CDR3 totals 15 residues. The CDR3 protein is CASSHAGAGGNTIYF. As DNA, the CDR3 is TGTGCCAGCAGCCACGCAGGGGCTGGAGGAAACACCATATATTTT.

The chain recombines TRBV7-2 with TRBJ2-2, with a possible D match to TRBD1 (6 bases). V was pared by 2 bases and J by 1 base, with 11 bases between. CDR1 is SGHTA, CDR2 FQGNSA, per germline. The CDR3 loop spans 16 amino acids. The chain's CDR3 is CASSLSPGQNTGELFF. DNA of the CDR3: TGTGCCAGCAGCTTATCTCCGGGACAGAACACCGGGGAGCTGTTTTTT.

The rearrangement uses TRBV5-1 and TRBJ1-1; no firm D call. The V gene lost 3 bases and the J gene lost 0 bases, with 15 bases spanning the gap. The CDR3 length is 16 residues. Germline CDR1 SGHRS, CDR2 YFSETQ. As DNA, the CDR3 is TGCGCCAGCAGCTCAAAAATGTTCCCAGTGAACACTGAAGCTTTCTTT. This sequence encodes CASSSKMFPVNTEAFF.

This CDR3 reads CASSFYRQGVDQGQPQHF. CDR3 DNA: TGTGCCAGCAGTTTCTATCGACAGGGGGTTGATCAAGGGCAGCCCCAGCATTTT. The chain carries TRBV6-2 or TRBV6-3 and TRBJ1-5; 9 bases fit TRBD1. Germline V lookup: CDR1 MNHEY, CDR2 SVGEGT. V dropped 4 bases and J dropped 7; count of bases not matched to a gene: 17. The CDR3 contains 18 residues.

The V call is TRBV10-3, the J call TRBJ1-5, with 8 bases fitting TRBD1. V shed 3 bases and J 4 bases; nucleotides not matched to a gene: 5. The CDR3 length is 15 residues. The germline V gene encodes CDR1 ENHRY and CDR2 SYGVKD. CDR3 region: CAISEGQGLNQPQHF. Written as DNA, the CDR3 is TGTGCCATCAGTGAAGGACAGGGCCTAAATCAGCCCCAGCATTTT.

The chain couples TRBV2 to TRBJ2-5, with 14 positions matching TRBD2. V dropped 6 bases and J dropped 5; count of bases not matched to a gene: 8. Per the germline V gene, CDR1 is SNHLY and CDR2 is FYNNEI. The CDR3 totals 16 residues. The CDR3 sequence is CASSRLAGGPLETQYF. The CDR3 nucleotides are TGTGCCAGCAGCAGACTAGCGGGGGGGCCTTTGGAGACCCAGTACTTC.

The chain joins TRBV20-1 to TRBJ1-2, with no clear D. The V gene's germline CDR1 is DFQATT and CDR2 SNEGSKA (reference sequence). This CDR3 has 13 amino acids. Trimming pared 3 bases from V and 6 bases from J, leaving 14 bases between. The CDR3 nucleotides read TGCAGTGCTAGTAGTTCGGGGAAGAATGGCTACACCTTC. Its protein product is CSASSSGKNGYTF.

Concerning this clone itself: This sample includes further DNA sequences coding for the same CDR3. V usage is TRBV20-1 and J usage is TRBJ1-2; D gene unclear. Germline V gene lookup returns CDR1 DFQATT and CDR2 SNEGSKA (reference sequence). V was shortened by 3 bases and J by 5 bases, with 7 bases between the two germline ends. CDR3 size: 11 residues. Here the CDR3 reads CSASGGYGYTF. The DNA for the CDR3 is TGCAGTGCTAGCGGAGGGTATGGCTACACCTTC.

This chain connects TRBV19 to TRBJ1-2; 9 bases are a match to TRBD1. This CDR3 spans 15 amino acids. V trimming: 5 bases; J trimming: 4 bases; junction bases outside the gene matches: 8. The V gene's germline CDR1 is LNHDA and CDR2 SQIVND (reference sequence). CDR3 residues: CASSAPGQGSYGYTF. The CDR3 bases are TGTGCCAGTAGTGCCCCGGGACAGGGATCCTATGGCTACACCTTC. Complete variable domain (other parts from reference TRBV19 and TRBJ1-2): DGGITQSPKYLFRKEGQNVTLSCEQNLNHDAMYWYRQDPGQGLRLIYYSQIVNDFQKGDIAEGYSVSREKKESFPLTVTSAQKNPTAFYLCASSAPGQGSYGYTFGSGTRLTVV.

The table lists this clone with many counts. The chain carries TRBV5-4 and TRBJ1-1, with D perhaps matching TRBD1 (5 bases). Trimming cost V 5 bases and J 0 bases, with 8 bases left between them. Germline CDR1 reads SGHNT; CDR2 reads YYREEE (reference sequence). The CDR3 covers 13 residues. The CDR3 region is CASRRQLNTEAFF. The DNA of the CDR3 is TGTGCCAGCAGAAGACAGTTGAACACTGAAGCTTTCTTT.

This rearrangement joins TRBV18 to TRBJ2-4; D ambiguous. The CDR3 extends over 13 amino acids. The germline gives CDR1 KGHSH, CDR2 LQKENI. Trimming cost V 3 bases and J 7 bases, with 10 bases left between them. Here the CDR3 DNA reads TGTGCCAGCTCACCTAGAGACATGAACATTCAGTACTTC. This translates into CASSPRDMNIQYF.

The gene calls are TRBV19 and TRBJ2-3, with 7 positions matching TRBD2. The CDR3 covers 16 residues. Unmatched junction bases numbered 8, after V lost 1 base and J lost 4 bases. Germline loops: CDR1 LNHDA, CDR2 SQIVND (reference sequence). The CDR3 protein is CASSIVGGRRSDTQYF. As DNA, the CDR3 is TGTGCCAGTAGTATAGTGGGGGGGAGGCGGTCAGATACGCAGTATTTT.

The chain links TRBV7-2 to TRBJ1-1; 7 nucleotides line up with TRBD1. Per the germline V gene, CDR1 is SGHTA and CDR2 is FQGNSA. The CDR3 is 14 residues long. Trimming at V came to 5 bases and at J to 0 bases, leaving 3 bases not matched to a gene. The CDR3 region is CASSPQGVNTEAFF. CDR3 coding DNA: TGTGCCAGCAGCCCGCAGGGGGTGAACACTGAAGCTTTCTTT.

This clone was seen more than once but under ten times. The J gene is TRBJ1-2, the V gene TRBV6-2 or TRBV6-3, with a weak D call TRBD1 (6 bases). The CDR3 length is 16 residues. CDR1 MNHEY and CDR2 SVGEGT come from the germline V gene. Trimming removed 0 bases at V and 8 bases at J, with 19 bases between. CDR3 DNA: TGTGCCAGCAGTTACTCGAGGGGCACAGGGTATGGCGGCTACACCTTC. It specifies CASSYSRGTGYGGYTF.

J is TRBJ1-5 and V is TRBV21-1; the table's D call, TRBD1, has no DNA check behind it. TRBV21-1 is a pseudogene segment. CDR3 length: 12 residues. The CDR3 region is CASRDRAQPQHF. CDR3 coding DNA: TGTGCCAGCAGGGACAGGGCTCAGCCCCAGCATTTT.

The chain recombines TRBV12-3 or TRBV12-4 with TRBJ1-4; 8 bases match TRBD1. V lost 6 bases to trimming and J lost 8 bases; unmatched junction nucleotides: 5. This CDR3 is 13 amino acids long. The CDR3 DNA is TGTGCCAGCAGACGGACAGGGCAGGAAAAACTGTTTTTT. The encoded protein is CASRRTGQEKLFF.

This clone has just a few counts. The genes are TRBV2 and TRBJ1-1; 8 positions match TRBD1. Germline CDR1 is SNHLY and CDR2 is FYNNEI. The CDR3 is made up of 14 amino acids. V shed 7 bases and J 1 base; nucleotides not matched to a gene: 5. CDR3 sequence (DNA): TGTGCCAGCAATGGACAGGGCGGGAACACTGAAGCTTTCTTT. The encoded protein is CASNGQGGNTEAFF.

The count of this clone is one. V is TRBV7-2 and J is TRBJ2-1; 7 bases match TRBD2. From germline, CDR1 is SGHTA and CDR2 FQGNSA. The CDR3 runs to 15 residues. V was clipped by 1 base and J by 7 bases; unmatched bases: 7. In nucleotides, the CDR3 is TGTGCCAGCAGCTTAGGGACTAGTCCTACGAATGAGCAGTTCTTC. Translating it yields CASSLGTSPTNEQFF. Using reference TRBV7-2 and TRBJ2-1 for the parts outside the CDR3, the full variable domain is GAGVSQSPSNKVTEKGKDVELRCDPISGHTALYWYRQSLGQGLEFLIYFQGNSAPDKSGLPSDRFSAERTGGSVSTLTIQRTQQEDSAVYLCASSLGTSPTNEQFFGPGTRLTVL.

The V and J genes are TRBV11-2 and TRBJ1-5; the D gene is possibly TRBD1 (5 bases). Trimming removed 1 base at V and 5 bases at J, with 18 bases between. In germline, CDR1 is SGHAT, CDR2 FQNNGV. The CDR3 is made up of 17 amino acids. The CDR3 protein is CASSLGRTGVSYQPQHF. Here the CDR3 DNA reads TGTGCCAGCAGCTTAGGGCGAACAGGAGTGTCGTATCAGCCCCAGCATTTT.

This chain connects TRBV6-1 to TRBJ1-6; D ambiguous. The germline CDR1 and CDR2 sequences are MNHNS and SASEGT. V shed 1 base and J shed 3 bases, with 10 bases lying between them. The CDR3 runs to 16 residues. In DNA form, the CDR3 reads TGTGCCAGCAGTGAAGGGCCCCAGGTCTATAATTCACCCCTCCACTTT. Translated: CASSEGPQVYNSPLHF.

This clone was recorded once. The chain carries TRBV3-1 (or the pseudogene TRBV3-2) and TRBJ1-6; possibly TRBD1 for D (5 bases). The CDR3 sequence is 16 residues long. Per germline, CDR1 LGHDT and CDR2 YNNKEL (reference sequence). V shed 1 base and J shed 8 bases, with 15 bases lying between them. CDR3 residues: CASSQGGGQGDSPLHF. CDR3 DNA sequence: TGTGCCAGCAGCCAAGGGGGTGGGCAGGGCGATTCACCCCTCCACTTT.

This clone appeared once. CDR3 residues: CASTPQRGGIQDTQYF. In nucleotides, the CDR3 is TGTGCCAGCACCCCCCAGCGGGGCGGAATTCAGGATACGCAGTATTTT. This chain links TRBV7-8 with TRBJ2-3, with TRBD2 matching 7 bases. This CDR3 contains 16 residues. The V gene's germline CDR1 is SGHVS and CDR2 FQNEAQ. The trim removed 7 bases at V and 6 bases at J, leaving 16 bases unmatched.